Reported below is one TCR beta chain. Its antigen is still unknown. The time point is: persistent/refractory GD, antithyroid drugs over 5 years with positive TRAb. PBMCs provided the RNA from which the TCR library was made. The data were taken from a study of regulatory T cells in long-lasting Graves disease. Both iRepertoire HTBI primers and Arm-PCR of CDR3 regions were used to build the TCR beta libraries. Each CDR3 protein is one row after TCRdb ran MiXCR on the multiplex PCR reads. The sample holds about 310,000 distinct CDR3 sequences, 20% to 25% seen once. The CDR3 runs 10 residues. Germline-derived CDR1 and CDR2 are MDHEN and SYDVKM. V lost 5 bases, J lost 7 bases, and 3 bases lay in between. Notes on the study in general: Persistent disease favored TRBV28, TRBJ1-2 and TRBJ2-5. Patients with persistent disease shared over 2,500 public clonotypes, outpacing the roughly 970 shared by new patients. It is possible that accuracy was reduced by the small size of the sample.

Sequencing used peripheral blood mononuclear cells (PBMCs), obtained when the disease was refractory, from a patient treated with antithyroid drugs. The rearrangement links TRBV28 to TRBJ2-1, with no clear D. The sequence was collected from a female donor with Graves disease. The CDR3 sequence is CASSSNEQFF. The CDR3 coding sequence is TGTGCCAGCAGTAGTAATGAGCAGTTCTTC.